A selection of T cell receptor beta chains follows, all from one sample in a study of T cells in Graves' hyperthyroidism and ophthalmopathy. TCRdb re-called the multiplex PCR reads through MiXCR, storing one row per CDR3 protein. The sample holds approximately 370,000 distinct CDR3 sequences; about 15% are singletons and the top ten take 30% to 35%. Sequenced: blood. These receptors all come from a woman aged 25 to 45 with Graves' hyperthyroidism. The CDR3 runs from the conserved cysteine through the conserved F or W. The D gene is left open where the match is weak. Clone size is not always given. Where it is, it says once, few, many or a class for expanded clones.

CDR3 protein: CASSTGVYPDGNEQFF
CDR3 DNA: TGTGCCAGCAGTACAGGGGTTTACCCCGATGGGAATGAGCAGTTCTTC
J gene: TRBJ2-1
D gene: TRBD1
V gene: TRBV6-1
clone size: NA

CDR3 protein: CASRPTGGTWDTQYF
CDR3 DNA: TGTGCCAGCAGACCTACAGGGGGCACTTGGGATACGCAGTATTTT
J gene: TRBJ2-3
D gene: TRBD1
V gene: TRBV7-2
clone size: many

CDR3 protein: CASSLTAQDQETQYF
CDR3 DNA: TGTGCCAGCAGCTTAACAGCGCAGGACCAAGAGACCCAGTACTTC
J gene: TRBJ2-5
D gene: NA
V gene: TRBV7-3
clone size: many

CDR3 protein: CASSPTHGYEQYF
CDR3 DNA: TGTGCCAGCAGCCCCACCCATGGATACGAGCAGTACTTC
J gene: TRBJ2-7
D gene: NA
V gene: TRBV7-3
clone size: NA

CDR3 protein: CSGSRTGGISDTQYF
CDR3 DNA: TGCAGTGGTTCCCGAACAGGGGGTATTTCAGATACGCAGTATTTT
J gene: TRBJ2-3
D gene: TRBD1
V gene: TRBV20-1
clone size: many

CDR3 protein: CASRGVMNTEAFF
CDR3 DNA: TGTGCCAGCAGGGGGGTGATGAACACTGAAGCTTTCTTT
J gene: TRBJ1-1
D gene: NA
V gene: TRBV2
clone size: NA

CDR3 protein: CASNAGQGPGGNTEAFF
CDR3 DNA: TGTGCCAGTAACGCGGGCCAGGGCCCCGGCGGGAACACTGAAGCTTTCTTT
J gene: TRBJ1-1
D gene: NA
V gene: TRBV19
clone size: few

CDR3 protein: CASSSPAGESYEQYF
CDR3 DNA: TGTGCCAGCAGCTCCCCGGCCGGGGAGAGCTACGAGCAGTACTTC
J gene: TRBJ2-7
D gene: NA
V gene: TRBV7-2
clone size: few

CDR3 protein: CASSPEAGVDTQYF
CDR3 DNA: TGCGCCAGCAGCCCTGAGGCGGGAGTAGATACGCAGTATTTT
J gene: TRBJ2-3
D gene: TRBD2
V gene: TRBV5-1
clone size: few

CDR3 protein: CASSSMLAGEGYEQYF
CDR3 DNA: TGTGCCAGCAGCTCCATGCTAGCGGGAGAGGGCTACGAGCAGTACTTC
J gene: TRBJ2-7
D gene: TRBD2
V gene: TRBV7-9
clone size: once

CDR3 protein: CATSPRTSRNEQFF
CDR3 DNA: TGTGCCACCAGCCCTCGGACTAGTCGCAATGAGCAGTTCTTC
J gene: TRBJ2-1
D gene: TRBD2
V gene: TRBV15
clone size: few

CDR3 protein: CASSANRENSPLHF
CDR3 DNA: TGTGCCAGCAGCGCTAACAGGGAAAATTCACCCCTCCACTTT
J gene: TRBJ1-6
D gene: NA
V gene: TRBV3-1
clone size: many

CDR3 protein: CASSEGLAGGRFF
CDR3 DNA: TGTGCCAGCAGCGAGGGACTAGCGGGAGGGCGGTTCTTC
J gene: TRBJ2-1
D gene: TRBD2
V gene: TRBV11-2
clone size: few

CDR3 protein: CASSLSSSGNTIYF
CDR3 DNA: TGTGCCAGCAGTTTGAGCTCCTCTGGAAACACCATATATTTT
J gene: TRBJ1-3
D gene: NA
V gene: TRBV27
clone size: NA

CDR3 protein: CASSWNTEAFF
CDR3 DNA: TGTGCCAGCAGTTGGAACACTGAAGCTTTCTTT
J gene: TRBJ1-1
D gene: NA
V gene: TRBV6-1
clone size: many

CDR3 protein: CASSLAPGLAGVGSYNEQFF
CDR3 DNA: TGTGCCAGCAGCTTAGCCCCGGGACTAGCGGGAGTGGGCTCCTACAATGAGCAGTTCTTC
J gene: TRBJ2-1
D gene: TRBD2
V gene: TRBV7-9
clone size: few

CDR3 protein: CASSVYTGELFF
CDR3 DNA: TGCGCCAGCAGTGTTTATACCGGGGAGCTGTTTTTT
J gene: TRBJ2-2
D gene: NA
V gene: TRBV10-2
clone size: few

CDR3 protein: CSASGTTSTYEQYF
CDR3 DNA: TGCAGTGCATCCGGGACCACGTCGACCTACGAGCAGTACTTC
J gene: TRBJ2-7
D gene: NA
V gene: TRBV20-1
clone size: many

CDR3 protein: CASSPTFGGETQYF
CDR3 DNA: TGTGCCAGCAGCCCCACTTTCGGGGGGGAGACCCAGTACTTC
J gene: TRBJ2-5
D gene: TRBD2
V gene: TRBV14
clone size: few

CDR3 protein: CASSFETTNEKLFF
CDR3 DNA: TGTGCCAGCAGTTTCGAAACAACTAATGAAAAACTGTTTTTT
J gene: TRBJ1-4
D gene: NA
V gene: TRBV12-3/TRBV12-4
clone size: many

CDR3 protein: CASSPLGGGGQPQHF
CDR3 DNA: TGTGCCAGCAGCCCCCTGGGGGGCGGGGGACAGCCCCAGCATTTT
J gene: TRBJ1-5
D gene: NA
V gene: TRBV7-8
clone size: many

CDR3 protein: CAYTFRNTIYF
CDR3 DNA: TGTGCCTACACCTTCCGAAACACCATATATTTT
J gene: TRBJ1-3
D gene: NA
V gene: TRBV7-9
clone size: many

CDR3 protein: CASSENWSTGAGETQYF
CDR3 DNA: TGTGCCAGCAGTGAAAATTGGTCTACCGGGGCGGGAGAGACCCAGTACTTC
J gene: TRBJ2-5
D gene: NA
V gene: TRBV6-1
clone size: NA

CDR3 protein: CASSSGTANLGNTIYF
CDR3 DNA: TGTGCCAGCAGTTCGGGGACAGCGAATCTTGGAAACACCATATATTTT
J gene: TRBJ1-3
D gene: TRBD1
V gene: TRBV12-3/TRBV12-4
clone size: few

CDR3 protein: CASSQAGLAGGELFF
CDR3 DNA: TGTGCCAGCAGCCAAGCCGGACTAGCGGGCGGGGAGCTGTTTTTT
J gene: TRBJ2-2
D gene: TRBD2
V gene: TRBV3-1
clone size: many

CDR3 protein: CASSLVGLARGGQFF
CDR3 DNA: TGTGCCAGCAGCTTGGTGGGACTAGCGCGGGGGGGGCAGTTCTTC
J gene: TRBJ2-1
D gene: TRBD2
V gene: TRBV11-2
clone size: many

CDR3 protein: CASSPGQPGELFF
CDR3 DNA: TGTGCCAGCAGTCCCGGGCAACCCGGGGAGCTGTTTTTT
J gene: TRBJ2-2
D gene: NA
V gene: TRBV12-3/TRBV12-4
clone size: many

CDR3 protein: CASSSRGASGTPSSYNEQFF
CDR3 DNA: TGTGCCAGCAGCTCGCGAGGAGCTAGCGGGACCCCGAGCTCCTACAATGAGCAGTTCTTC
J gene: TRBJ2-1
D gene: TRBD2
V gene: TRBV9
clone size: NA

CDR3 protein: CASSLASGNNEQFF
CDR3 DNA: TGTGCCAGCAGCTTAGCGAGCGGGAACAATGAGCAGTTCTTC
J gene: TRBJ2-1
D gene: TRBD2
V gene: TRBV11-2
clone size: many

CDR3 protein: CASSRSTSGRFSSGANVLTF
CDR3 DNA: TGTGCCAGCAGCCGATCGACTAGCGGGAGGTTCAGCTCTGGGGCCAACGTCCTGACTTTC
J gene: TRBJ2-6
D gene: TRBD2
V gene: TRBV3-1
clone size: few

CDR3 protein: CASSLESDGAGTQYF
CDR3 DNA: TGTGCCAGCAGCTTGGAGTCGGACGGAGCAGGGACCCAGTACTTC
J gene: TRBJ2-5
D gene: NA
V gene: TRBV5-8
clone size: NA

CDR3 protein: CATSDPGQGGKTFF
CDR3 DNA: TGTGCCACCAGTGACCCCGGACAGGGAGGTAAGACTTTCTTT
J gene: TRBJ1-1
D gene: TRBD1
V gene: TRBV24-1
clone size: few

CDR3 protein: CASSLPGTSGYEQYF
CDR3 DNA: TGTGCCAGCAGCTTACCCGGGACTAGCGGCTACGAGCAGTACTTC
J gene: TRBJ2-7
D gene: TRBD2
V gene: TRBV7-2
clone size: many

CDR3 protein: CASSLVGFDGGSYEQYF
CDR3 DNA: TGTGCCAGCAGCTTAGTGGGGTTCGATGGAGGGTCCTACGAGCAGTACTTC
J gene: TRBJ2-7
D gene: NA
V gene: TRBV7-8
clone size: many

CDR3 protein: CASKALASEGETQYF
CDR3 DNA: TGTGCCAGCAAAGCGCTGGCGTCTGAGGGAGAGACCCAGTACTTC
J gene: TRBJ2-5
D gene: NA
V gene: TRBV2
clone size: many

CDR3 protein: CSAREGTDHYEQYF
CDR3 DNA: TGCAGTGCTAGAGAGGGGACTGACCACTACGAGCAGTACTTC
J gene: TRBJ2-7
D gene: NA
V gene: TRBV20-1
clone size: many

CDR3 protein: CASSLSSGYYNEQFF
CDR3 DNA: TGCGCCAGCAGCTTGTCTAGCGGGTACTACAATGAGCAGTTCTTC
J gene: TRBJ2-1
D gene: TRBD2
V gene: TRBV5-1
clone size: NA

CDR3 protein: CASSLDRSQYF
CDR3 DNA: TGTGCCAGCAGCTTGGACCGTTCCCAGTACTTC
J gene: TRBJ2-5
D gene: NA
V gene: TRBV5-6
clone size: NA

CDR3 protein: CASSLAGAVQYF
CDR3 DNA: TGTGCCAGCAGCTTGGCCGGGGCGGTGCAGTACTTC
J gene: TRBJ2-7
D gene: NA
V gene: TRBV5-5
clone size: NA

CDR3 protein: CSVRTGPYNEQFF
CDR3 DNA: TGCAGCGTTCGGACAGGCCCCTACAATGAGCAGTTCTTC
J gene: TRBJ2-1
D gene: TRBD1
V gene: TRBV29-1
clone size: once

CDR3 protein: CAGSLSISGNTIYF
CDR3 DNA: TGTGCCGGCAGTTTATCTATTTCGGGAAACACCATATATTTT
J gene: TRBJ1-3
D gene: NA
V gene: TRBV28
clone size: NA

CDR3 protein: CASSILGQGYNEQFF
CDR3 DNA: TGTGCCAGTAGTATATTGGGACAAGGCTACAATGAGCAGTTCTTC
J gene: TRBJ2-1
D gene: NA
V gene: TRBV19
clone size: NA

CDR3 protein: CASSQEGTGTYEQYF
CDR3 DNA: TGTGCCAGCAGCCAAGAGGGGACAGGAACATACGAGCAGTACTTC
J gene: TRBJ2-7
D gene: TRBD1
V gene: TRBV5-6
clone size: NA

CDR3 protein: CASSQVQRGRAYNEQFF
CDR3 DNA: TGTGCCAGCAGCCAAGTTCAGCGCGGGAGGGCCTACAATGAGCAGTTCTTC
J gene: TRBJ2-1
D gene: TRBD2
V gene: TRBV3-1
clone size: many

CDR3 protein: CASSKGTSDEQYF
CDR3 DNA: TGTGCCAGCAGTAAGGGGACTAGCGACGAGCAGTACTTC
J gene: TRBJ2-7
D gene: TRBD2
V gene: TRBV6-1
clone size: NA

CDR3 protein: CASSVDQGPYEQYF
CDR3 DNA: TGTGCCAGCAGCGTAGACCAGGGCCCCTACGAGCAGTACTTC
J gene: TRBJ2-7
D gene: NA
V gene: TRBV9
clone size: few

CDR3 protein: CATSSSSTDTQYF
CDR3 DNA: TGTGCCACTTCTAGCAGTAGCACAGATACGCAGTATTTT
J gene: TRBJ2-3
D gene: NA
V gene: TRBV10-3
clone size: NA

CDR3 protein: CATSDRGQLDTGELFF
CDR3 DNA: TGTGCCACCAGTGACCGTGGACAGCTAGACACCGGGGAGCTGTTTTTT
J gene: TRBJ2-2
D gene: NA
V gene: TRBV24-1
clone size: many

CDR3 protein: CASSIAGVDETQYF
CDR3 DNA: TGTGCCAGTAGTATAGCAGGGGTGGATGAGACCCAGTACTTC
J gene: TRBJ2-5
D gene: NA
V gene: TRBV19
clone size: NA

CDR3 protein: CASSSQLTLNNEQFF
CDR3 DNA: TGTGCCAGCAGCTCTCAACTCACCCTCAACAATGAGCAGTTCTTC
J gene: TRBJ2-1
D gene: NA
V gene: TRBV5-6
clone size: few

CDR3 protein: CASSLATSGSDEQYF
CDR3 DNA: TGTGCCAGCAGCTTAGCGACTAGCGGGAGCGACGAGCAGTACTTC
J gene: TRBJ2-7
D gene: TRBD2
V gene: TRBV7-8
clone size: many

CDR3 protein: CATSRDGGAGEQFF
CDR3 DNA: TGTGCCACCAGCAGAGATGGGGGCGCGGGTGAGCAGTTCTTC
J gene: TRBJ2-1
D gene: NA
V gene: TRBV15
clone size: NA

CDR3 protein: CASSLEGLANIQYF
CDR3 DNA: TGCGCCAGCAGCTTGGAAGGACTAGCGAACATTCAGTACTTC
J gene: TRBJ2-4
D gene: TRBD2
V gene: TRBV5-1
clone size: NA

CDR3 protein: CASIEGPYNEQFF
CDR3 DNA: TGTGCCAGCATCGAGGGACCATACAATGAGCAGTTCTTC
J gene: TRBJ2-1
D gene: NA
V gene: TRBV6-2/TRBV6-3
clone size: few

CDR3 protein: CASSWTIPGLAGRSSYNEQFF
CDR3 DNA: TGTGCCAGCAGCTGGACCATACCGGGACTAGCGGGCCGAAGCTCCTACAATGAGCAGTTCTTC
J gene: TRBJ2-1
D gene: TRBD2
V gene: TRBV5-6
clone size: NA